The entry below describes one T cell receptor (beta chain). This entry belongs to a study of blood T cell repertoires in COVID-19. In the study overall: Acute-phase and convalescent COVID-19 samples originated in the United States, Italy and Spain. Sources were T cells, B-cell-depleted T cells, or PBMCs; the material itself was cDNA or gDNA.

Per the study methods: Using reference gene primer amplification, nucleated cell counts were estimated. Clones were read by immunoSEQ multiplex PCR, and TCRdb kept only the in-frame ones, dropping some. Clone size and the V and J calls come from that table; the DNA yielded D and trimming. The sample includes roughly 73,000 clones, roughly 87% of them seen just once. Trimming shortened V by 7 bases and J by 2 bases, and 6 bases separated the two germline ends. Germline values: CDR1 LNHDA, CDR2 SQIVND (reference sequence). The length of the CDR3 is 12 residues. V and J are TRBV19 and TRBJ1-3; D gene uncertain. Source material: peripheral blood. The sequence derives from a woman of 80 years or more with active or convalescent COVID-19. CDR3 sequence: CASTKTGNTIYF. CDR3 sequence (DNA): TGTGCCAGTACCAAAACTGGAAACACCATATATTTT.